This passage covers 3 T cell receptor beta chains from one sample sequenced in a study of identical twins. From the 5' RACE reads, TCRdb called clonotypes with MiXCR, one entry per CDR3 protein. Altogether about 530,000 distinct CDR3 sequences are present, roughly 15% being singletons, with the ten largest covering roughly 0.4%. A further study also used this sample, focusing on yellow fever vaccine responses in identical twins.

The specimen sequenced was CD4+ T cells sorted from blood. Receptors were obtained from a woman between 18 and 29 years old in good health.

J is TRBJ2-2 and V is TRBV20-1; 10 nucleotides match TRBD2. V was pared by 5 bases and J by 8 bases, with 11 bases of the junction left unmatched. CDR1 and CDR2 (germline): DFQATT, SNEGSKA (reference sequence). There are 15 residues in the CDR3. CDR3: CSARPGLAGAGELFF. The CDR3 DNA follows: TGCAGTGCTCGACCGGGGCTAGCGGGGGCAGGGGAGCTGTTTTTT.

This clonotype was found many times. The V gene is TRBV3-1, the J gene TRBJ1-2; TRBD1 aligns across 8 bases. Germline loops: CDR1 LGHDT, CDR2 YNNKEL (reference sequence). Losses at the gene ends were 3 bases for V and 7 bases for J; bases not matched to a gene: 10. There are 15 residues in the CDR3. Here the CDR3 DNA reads TGTGCCAGCAGCCATCCCGGACAGGGAAGGGGTGGCTACACCTTC. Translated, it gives CASSHPGQGRGGYTF.

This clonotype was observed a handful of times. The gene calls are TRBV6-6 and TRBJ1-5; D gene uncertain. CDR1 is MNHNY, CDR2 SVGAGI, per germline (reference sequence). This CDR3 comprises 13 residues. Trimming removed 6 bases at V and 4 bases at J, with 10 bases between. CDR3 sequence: CASSREVNQPQHF. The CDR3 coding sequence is TGTGCCAGCAGCCGAGAGGTTAATCAGCCCCAGCATTTT.